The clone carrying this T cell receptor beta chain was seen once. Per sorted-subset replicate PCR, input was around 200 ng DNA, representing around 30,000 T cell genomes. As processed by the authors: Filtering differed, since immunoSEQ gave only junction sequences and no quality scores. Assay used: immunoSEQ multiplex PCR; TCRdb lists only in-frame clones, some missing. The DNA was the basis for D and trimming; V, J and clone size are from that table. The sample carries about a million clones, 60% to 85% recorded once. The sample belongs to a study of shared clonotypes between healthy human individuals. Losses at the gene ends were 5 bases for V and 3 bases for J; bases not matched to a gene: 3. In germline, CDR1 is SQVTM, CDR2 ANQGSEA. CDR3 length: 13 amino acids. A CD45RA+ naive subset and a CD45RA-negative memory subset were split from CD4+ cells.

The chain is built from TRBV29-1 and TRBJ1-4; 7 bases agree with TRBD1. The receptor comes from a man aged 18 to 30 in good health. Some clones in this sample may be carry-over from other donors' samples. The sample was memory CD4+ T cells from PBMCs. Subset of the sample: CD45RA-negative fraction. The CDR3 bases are TGCAGCGTTTTTGGGACAGCTAATGAAAAACTGTTTTTT. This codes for CSVFGTANEKLFF. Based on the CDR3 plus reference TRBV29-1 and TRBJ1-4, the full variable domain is SAVISQKPSRDICQRGTSLTIQCQVDSQVTMMFWYRQQPGQSLTLIATANQGSEATYESGFVIDKFPISRPNLTFSTLTVSNMSPEDSSIYLCSVFGTANEKLFFGSGTQLSVL.